The 5 T cell receptor beta chains below were found in one sample sequenced in a study of blood T cells in healthy people across ages (dated by TCRdb to between 2014 and 2016). The library was produced with 5' RACE. The instrument was an Illumina HiSeq 2500. A second PCR of roughly 6 to 11 cycles was run with a J-beta primer mix and a sample-barcoded 5' primer. The public sequencing data were trimmed at Q25 with fastp and processed into clonotypes with MiXCR by TCRdb, which kept only in-frame beta chains. Entries are consolidated by CDR3 protein sequence, retaining the most common genes and DNA. For this sample there are about a million distinct CDR3 sequences; roughly 51% appear just once. About 20% of the sample belongs to the ten largest clones. What was sequenced was blood. The receptors were sampled from a woman aged 55-70 years in good health.

There are a few counts of this clonotype. The chain employs TRBV6-2 or TRBV6-3 and TRBJ2-5; tentatively, D is TRBD2 (5 bases). The CDR3 runs to 17 residues. Germline V gene data show CDR1 as MNHEY and CDR2 as SVGEGT. Trimming took 4 bases from V and 4 from J, leaving 22 bases between them. CDR3 amino acids: CASSSAARGSYGETQYF. CDR3 sequence (DNA): TGTGCCAGCAGTTCGGCGGCTAGAGGGAGTTATGGAGAGACCCAGTACTTC.

V gene TRBV6-1 combines with J gene TRBJ2-7, with D perhaps TRBD2 (6 bases). V was pared by 4 bases and J by 3 bases, with 16 bases between. The CDR3 loop spans 15 amino acids. Per the germline V gene, CDR1 is MNHNS and CDR2 is SASEGT. CDR3 coding DNA: TGTGCCAGCAGTGCCTGGACTACCCTGTTCTACGAGCAGTACTTC. It encodes CASSAWTTLFYEQYF.

V usage is TRBV29-1 and J usage is TRBJ1-1, with D maybe TRBD1 (6 bases). The germline V gene encodes CDR1 SQVTM and CDR2 ANQGSEA. V shed 7 bases and J shed 0 bases, with 12 bases lying between them. This CDR3 is built from 13 residues. The CDR3 spells CSGTQGVNTEAFF. The CDR3 DNA reads as TGCAGCGGGACACAGGGAGTGAACACTGAAGCTTTCTTT.

This clonotype appeared a few times. CDR3 sequence: CSARESGSRGYEQYF. As DNA, the CDR3 is TGCAGTGCTAGAGAGAGCGGGAGCCGCGGCTACGAGCAGTACTTC. The chain is built from TRBV20-1 and TRBJ2-7; TRBD2 matches 8 bases. The CDR3 contains 15 residues. V dropped 0 bases and J dropped 3; count of bases not matched to a gene: 7. The germline V gene encodes CDR1 DFQATT and CDR2 SNEGSKA (reference sequence).

The genes are TRBV19 and TRBJ1-2, with no clear D. This CDR3 spans 16 amino acids. The V end was cut by 0 bases, the J end by 8 bases, with 19 bases between. CDR1 is LNHDA and CDR2 is SQIVND in the germline V gene (reference sequence). CDR3 in amino acids: CASSIEVGRLTVGYTF. CDR3 sequence (DNA): TGTGCCAGTAGTATAGAGGTCGGGAGACTGACGGTCGGCTACACCTTC.